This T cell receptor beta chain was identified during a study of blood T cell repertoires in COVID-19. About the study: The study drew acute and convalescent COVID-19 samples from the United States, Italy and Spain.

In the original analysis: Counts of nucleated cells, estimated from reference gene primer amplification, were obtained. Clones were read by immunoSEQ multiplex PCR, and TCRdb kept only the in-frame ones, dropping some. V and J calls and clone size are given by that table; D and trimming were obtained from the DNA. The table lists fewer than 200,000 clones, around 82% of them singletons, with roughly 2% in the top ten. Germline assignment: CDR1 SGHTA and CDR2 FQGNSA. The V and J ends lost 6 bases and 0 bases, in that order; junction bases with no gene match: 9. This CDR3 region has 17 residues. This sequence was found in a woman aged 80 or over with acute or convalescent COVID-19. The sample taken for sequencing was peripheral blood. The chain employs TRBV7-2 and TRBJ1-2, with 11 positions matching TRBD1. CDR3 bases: TGTGCCAGCAGGATAGGGACAGGGGGGGCGGCTAACTATGGCTACACCTTC. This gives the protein CASRIGTGGAANYGYTF. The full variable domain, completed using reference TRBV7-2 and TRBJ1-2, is GAGVSQSPSNKVTEKGKDVELRCDPISGHTALYWYRQSLGQGLEFLIYFQGNSAPDKSGLPSDRFSAERTGGSVSTLTIQRTQQEDSAVYLCASRIGTGGAANYGYTFGSGTRLTVV.